This record concerns one T cell receptor (beta chain) sequence. Its antigen is still unknown. These data come from a study of cytomegalovirus exposure and HLA in healthy donors. Amplification used 60 Vbeta primers and 13 Jbeta primers. Here immunoSEQ multiplex PCR was the method, and the copy in TCRdb shows in-frame clones only, minus some. The data show around 93,000 clones, about 79% seen once. Study results and caveats: According to the study, roughly 160 TCR beta chains were cytomegalovirus-associated. There were a few CMV-associated chains whose specificity for CMV antigens was confirmed in vitro.

V dropped 2 bases and J dropped 0 bases, with 8 bases sitting between them. This CDR3 is built from 14 residues. From germline, CDR1 is SGHRS and CDR2 YFSETQ. This sequence was found in a man between 45 and 60 years old in good health and CMV-seronegative. The gene calls are TRBV5-1 and TRBJ1-1; D not certain. Sequenced sample: PBMCs. CDR3 sequence reads: CASSFEGLNTEAFF. The CDR3 coding sequence is TGCGCCAGCAGCTTCGAGGGCCTGAACACTGAAGCTTTCTTT.